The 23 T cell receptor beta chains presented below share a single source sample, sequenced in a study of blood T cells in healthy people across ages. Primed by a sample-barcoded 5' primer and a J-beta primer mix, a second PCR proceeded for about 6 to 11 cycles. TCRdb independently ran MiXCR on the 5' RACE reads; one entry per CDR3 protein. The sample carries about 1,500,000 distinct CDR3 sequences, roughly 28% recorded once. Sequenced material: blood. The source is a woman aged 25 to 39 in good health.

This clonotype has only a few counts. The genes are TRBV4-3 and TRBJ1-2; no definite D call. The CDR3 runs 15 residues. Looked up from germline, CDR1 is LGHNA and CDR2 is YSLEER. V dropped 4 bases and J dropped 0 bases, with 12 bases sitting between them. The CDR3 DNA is TGCGCCAGCAGCCCGTCGATAAGACCTAACTATGGCTACACCTTC. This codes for CASSPSIRPNYGYTF.

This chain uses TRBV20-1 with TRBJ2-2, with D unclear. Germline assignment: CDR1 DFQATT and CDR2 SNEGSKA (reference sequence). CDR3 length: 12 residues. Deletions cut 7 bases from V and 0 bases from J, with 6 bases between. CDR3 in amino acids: CSGKANTGELFF. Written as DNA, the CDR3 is TGCAGTGGGAAAGCGAACACCGGGGAGCTGTTTTTT.

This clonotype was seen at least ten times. The chain's CDR3 is CASSYNSYEQYF. DNA for the CDR3: TGTGCCAGCAGCTACAATTCCTACGAGCAGTACTTC. The rearrangement links TRBV7-2 to TRBJ2-7; D is uncertain. Germline CDR1 reads SGHTA; CDR2 reads FQGNSA. The V and J ends lost 4 bases and 1 base respectively, with 5 bases between them. This CDR3 is 12 amino acids long.

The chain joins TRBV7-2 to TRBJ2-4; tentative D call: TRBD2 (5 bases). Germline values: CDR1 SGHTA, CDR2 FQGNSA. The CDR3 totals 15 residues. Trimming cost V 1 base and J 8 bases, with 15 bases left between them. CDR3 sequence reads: CASSLGQLVWDIQYF. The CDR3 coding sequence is TGTGCCAGCAGCTTAGGGCAACTAGTGTGGGACATTCAGTACTTC. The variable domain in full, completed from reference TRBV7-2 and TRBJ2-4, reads GAGVSQSPSNKVTEKGKDVELRCDPISGHTALYWYRQSLGQGLEFLIYFQGNSAPDKSGLPSDRFSAERTGGSVSTLTIQRTQQEDSAVYLCASSLGQLVWDIQYFGAGTRLSVL.

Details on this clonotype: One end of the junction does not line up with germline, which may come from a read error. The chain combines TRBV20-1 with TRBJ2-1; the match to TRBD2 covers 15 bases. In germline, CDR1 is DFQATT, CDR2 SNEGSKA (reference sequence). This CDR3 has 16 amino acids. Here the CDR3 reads CSAKGLAGGPLNEQVF. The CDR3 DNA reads TGCAGTGCTAAAGGACTAGCGGGAGGGCCTCTCAATGAGCAGGTCTTC.

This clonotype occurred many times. CDR3 in DNA: TGCGCCAGCAGCCAACCTGTAGCGGGGGGGAGCTACGAGCAGTACTTC. It translates to CASSQPVAGGSYEQYF. The gene calls are TRBV4-1 and TRBJ2-7; 11 bases are a match to TRBD2. Germline V gives CDR1 MGHRA, CDR2 YSYEKL. Unmatched junction bases numbered 6, after V lost 2 bases and J lost 3 bases. This CDR3 is 16 amino acids long.

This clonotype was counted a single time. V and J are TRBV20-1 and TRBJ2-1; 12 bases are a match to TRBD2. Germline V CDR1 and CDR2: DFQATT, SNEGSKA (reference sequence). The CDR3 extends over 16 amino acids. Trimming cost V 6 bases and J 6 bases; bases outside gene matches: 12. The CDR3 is CSATLPSGRAFNEQFF. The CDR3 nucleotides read TGCAGTGCCACGCTTCCTAGCGGGAGGGCCTTCAATGAGCAGTTCTTC.

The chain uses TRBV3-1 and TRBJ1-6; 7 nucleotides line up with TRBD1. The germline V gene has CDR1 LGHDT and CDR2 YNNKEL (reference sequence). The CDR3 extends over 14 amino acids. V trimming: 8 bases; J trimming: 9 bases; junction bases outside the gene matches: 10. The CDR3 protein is CASRLQGLFSPLHF. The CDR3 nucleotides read TGTGCCAGCCGGCTACAGGGGTTATTTTCACCCCTCCACTTT.

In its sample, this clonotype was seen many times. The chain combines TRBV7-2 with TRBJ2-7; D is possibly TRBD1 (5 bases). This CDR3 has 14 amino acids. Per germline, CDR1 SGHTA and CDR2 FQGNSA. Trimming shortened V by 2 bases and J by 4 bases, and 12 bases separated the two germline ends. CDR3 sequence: CASSLTRVGYEQYF. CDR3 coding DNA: TGTGCCAGCAGCTTAACCAGGGTGGGTTACGAGCAGTACTTC.

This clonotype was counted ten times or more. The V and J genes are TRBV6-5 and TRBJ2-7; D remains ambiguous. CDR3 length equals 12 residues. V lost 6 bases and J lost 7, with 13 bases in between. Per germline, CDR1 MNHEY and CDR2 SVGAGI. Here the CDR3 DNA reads TGTGCCAGCAGGACGGGCCTGGGTGAGCAGTACTTC. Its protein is CASRTGLGEQYF.

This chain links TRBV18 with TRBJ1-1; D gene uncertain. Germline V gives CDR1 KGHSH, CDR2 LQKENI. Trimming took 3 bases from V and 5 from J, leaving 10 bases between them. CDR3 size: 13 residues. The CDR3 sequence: CASSPEGRTEAFF. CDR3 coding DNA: TGTGCCAGCTCACCCGAGGGAAGGACTGAAGCTTTCTTT.

CDR3 region: CASSQGPSGSNTGELFF. CDR3 nucleotide sequence: TGCGCCAGCAGCCAGGGCCCCTCGGGGAGCAACACCGGGGAGCTGTTTTTT. The chain carries TRBV4-3 and TRBJ2-2, with D possibly matching TRBD2 (5 bases). CDR3 length equals 17 residues. Germline CDR1 is LGHNA and CDR2 is YSLEER. Trimming cost V 3 bases and J 2 bases, with 16 bases left between them.

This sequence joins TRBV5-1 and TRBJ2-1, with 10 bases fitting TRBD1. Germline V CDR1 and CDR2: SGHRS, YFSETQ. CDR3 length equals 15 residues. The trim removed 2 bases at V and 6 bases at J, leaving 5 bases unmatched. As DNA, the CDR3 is TGCGCCAGCAGCTTTCACGGACAGGGGGGCAATGAGCAGTTCTTC. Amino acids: CASSFHGQGGNEQFF. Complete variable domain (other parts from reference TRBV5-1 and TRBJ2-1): KAGVTQTPRYLIKTRGQQVTLSCSPISGHRSVSWYQQTPGQGLQFLFEYFSETQRNKGNFPGRFSGRQFSNSRSEMNVSTLELGDSALYLCASSFHGQGGNEQFFGPGTRLTVL.

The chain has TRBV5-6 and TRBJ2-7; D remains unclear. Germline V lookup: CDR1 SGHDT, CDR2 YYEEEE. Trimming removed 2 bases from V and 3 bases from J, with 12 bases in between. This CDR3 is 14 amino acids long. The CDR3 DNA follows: TGTGCCAGCAGCTTATCCGTTCTTCACTACGAGCAGTACTTC. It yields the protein CASSLSVLHYEQYF.

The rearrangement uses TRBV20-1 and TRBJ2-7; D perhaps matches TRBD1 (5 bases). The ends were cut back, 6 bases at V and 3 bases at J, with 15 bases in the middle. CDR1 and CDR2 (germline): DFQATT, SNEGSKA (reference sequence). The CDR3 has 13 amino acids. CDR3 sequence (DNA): TGCAGTGCAGAAATCGGGCAGGGCTACGAGCAGTACTTC. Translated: CSAEIGQGYEQYF.

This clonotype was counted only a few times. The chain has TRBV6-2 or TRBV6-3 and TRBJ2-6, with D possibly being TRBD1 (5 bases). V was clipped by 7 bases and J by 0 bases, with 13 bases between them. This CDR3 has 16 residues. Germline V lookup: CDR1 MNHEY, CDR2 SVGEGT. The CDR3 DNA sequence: TGTGCCAGCACCGATCAGGGAAGCTCTGGGGCCAACGTCCTGACTTTC. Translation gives CASTDQGSSGANVLTF.

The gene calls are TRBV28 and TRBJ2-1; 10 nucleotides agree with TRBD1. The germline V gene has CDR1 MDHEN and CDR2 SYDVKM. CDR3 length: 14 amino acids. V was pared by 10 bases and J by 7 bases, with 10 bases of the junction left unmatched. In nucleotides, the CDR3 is TGTGCCACAAAAGCGGGACAGGGGAAGAATGAGCAGTTCTTC. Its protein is CATKAGQGKNEQFF.

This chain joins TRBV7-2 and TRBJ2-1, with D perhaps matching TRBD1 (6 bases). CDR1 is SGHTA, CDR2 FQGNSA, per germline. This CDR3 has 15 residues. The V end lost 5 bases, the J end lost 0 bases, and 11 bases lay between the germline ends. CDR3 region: CASSPTGPSYNEQFF. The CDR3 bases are TGTGCCAGCAGCCCAACAGGGCCCTCCTACAATGAGCAGTTCTTC.

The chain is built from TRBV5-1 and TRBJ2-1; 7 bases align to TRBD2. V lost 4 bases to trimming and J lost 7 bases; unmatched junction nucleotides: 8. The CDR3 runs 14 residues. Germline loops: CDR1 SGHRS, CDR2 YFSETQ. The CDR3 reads CASSRGGPGNEQFF. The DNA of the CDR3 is TGCGCCAGCAGCCGGGGAGGGCCAGGGAATGAGCAGTTCTTC.

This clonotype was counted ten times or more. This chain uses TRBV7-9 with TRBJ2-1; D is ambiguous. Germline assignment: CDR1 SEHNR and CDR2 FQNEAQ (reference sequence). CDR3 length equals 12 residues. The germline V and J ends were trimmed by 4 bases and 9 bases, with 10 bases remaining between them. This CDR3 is CASSSLVPEQFF. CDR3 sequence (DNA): TGTGCCAGCAGCTCATTAGTGCCTGAGCAGTTCTTC.

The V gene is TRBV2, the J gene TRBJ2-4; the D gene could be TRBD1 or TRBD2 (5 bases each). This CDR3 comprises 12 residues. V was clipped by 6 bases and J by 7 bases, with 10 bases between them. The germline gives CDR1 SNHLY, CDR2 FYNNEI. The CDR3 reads CASRGRTNIQYF. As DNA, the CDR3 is TGTGCCAGCAGGGGACGGACCAACATTCAGTACTTC.

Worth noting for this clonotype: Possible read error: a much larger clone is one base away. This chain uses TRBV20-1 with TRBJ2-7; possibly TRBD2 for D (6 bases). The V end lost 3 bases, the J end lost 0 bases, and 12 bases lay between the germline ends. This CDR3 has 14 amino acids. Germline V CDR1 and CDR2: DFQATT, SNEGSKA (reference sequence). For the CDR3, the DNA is TGCAGTGCTAGGCCTAGCGCCCTCTCCTACGAGCAGTACTTC. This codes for CSARPSALSYEQYF.

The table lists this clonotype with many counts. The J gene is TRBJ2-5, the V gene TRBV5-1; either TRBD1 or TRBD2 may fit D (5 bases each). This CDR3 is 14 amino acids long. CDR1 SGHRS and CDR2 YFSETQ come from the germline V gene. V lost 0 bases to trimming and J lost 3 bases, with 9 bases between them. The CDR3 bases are TGCGCCAGCAGCTTGGAGGGGCGGGAAGAGACCCAGTACTTC. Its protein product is CASSLEGREETQYF.